The 23 T cell receptor beta chains given below trace back to one sample, sequenced in a study of cytomegalovirus exposure and HLA in healthy donors. TCRdb keeps only in-frame clones here, not all; method: immunoSEQ multiplex PCR. The sample includes approximately 110,000 clones, about 94% of them seen just once. Sequencing was done on a sample of PBMCs. The origin of the receptors is a woman younger than 35 in good health and CMV-seronegative.

The chain has TRBV2 and TRBJ2-5, with TRBD2 identical over 7 bases. Germline lookup yields CDR1 SNHLY and CDR2 FYNNEI. V trimming: 3 bases; J trimming: 5 bases; junction bases outside the gene matches: 3. The CDR3 is made up of 13 amino acids. The CDR3 DNA reads as TGTGCCAGCAGTGAGGATAGCGGGGAGACCCAGTACTTC. Protein sequence: CASSEDSGETQYF.

The chain joins TRBV4-2 to TRBJ2-7; no clear D. V was shortened by 1 base and J by 1 base, with 5 bases between the two germline ends. The CDR3 is made up of 13 amino acids. Germline CDR1 reads LGHNA; CDR2 reads YNFKEQ. The chain's CDR3 is CASSQAFSYEQYF. The CDR3 DNA reads as TGTGCCAGCAGCCAAGCTTTTTCCTACGAGCAGTACTTC.

The chain joins TRBV29-1 to TRBJ1-1; D might be TRBD1 (6 bases). Trimming pared 6 bases from V and 4 bases from J, leaving 15 bases between. CDR3 size: 13 residues. Germline V gene sequence: CDR1 SQVTM, CDR2 ANQGSEA. The CDR3 DNA sequence: TGCAGCGTCGAACGACAGGCGGGCACTGAAGCTTTCTTT. Amino acid sequence: CSVERQAGTEAFF.

The CDR3 nucleotides read TGTGCCAGCAGCTGGGCAGGGGGTATGTATGAGCAGTTCTTC. Its translation: CASSWAGGMYEQFF. The chain carries TRBV2 and TRBJ2-1, with TRBD1 matching 7 bases. Germline CDR1 is SNHLY and CDR2 is FYNNEI. This CDR3 has 14 residues. V lost 6 bases to trimming and J lost 8 bases; unmatched junction nucleotides: 10. Together with reference TRBV2 and TRBJ2-1, the CDR3 gives the full variable domain: EPEVTQTPSHQVTQMGQEVILRCVPISNHLYFYWYRQILGQKVEFLVSFYNNEISEKSEIFDDQFSVERPDGSNFTLKIRSTKLEDSAMYFCASSWAGGMYEQFFGPGTRLTVL.

This chain links TRBV5-6 with TRBJ1-5, with D possibly matching TRBD1 (6 bases). V dropped 4 bases and J dropped 3 bases, with 11 bases sitting between them. Germline-derived CDR1 and CDR2 are SGHDT and YYEEEE. The CDR3 sequence is 14 residues long. In DNA form, the CDR3 reads TGTGCCAGCAGCATCGGACAGCTCAATCAGCCCCAGCATTTT. It is translated as CASSIGQLNQPQHF.

This clone occurred once. The chain uses TRBV7-6 and TRBJ2-7; 8 bases line up with TRBD1. Trimming cost V 4 bases and J 3 bases; bases outside gene matches: 5. Germline V gene data show CDR1 as SGHVS and CDR2 as FNYEAQ. This CDR3 comprises 14 residues. CDR3 DNA sequence: TGTGCCAGCAGCTCTCAGGGGGCGATCTACGAGCAGTACTTC. Protein: CASSSQGAIYEQYF.

The gene calls are TRBV28 and TRBJ2-2; D not certain. Germline CDR1 and CDR2: MDHEN and SYDVKM. Trimming took 2 bases from V and 0 from J, leaving 7 bases between them. The CDR3 sequence is 15 residues long. Here the CDR3 DNA reads TGTGCCAGCAGTTTAAGTGGAGCGAACACCGGGGAGCTGTTTTTT. Its protein is CASSLSGANTGELFF.

This sequence joins TRBV11-3 and TRBJ2-1, with TRBD2 identical over 14 bases. The V segment lost 2 bases and the J segment 10 bases; nucleotides outside the gene matches: 7. CDR3 length equals 16 residues. Germline V gene sequence: CDR1 SGHNT, CDR2 YENEEA. DNA of the CDR3: TGTGCCAGCAGCTTACGAGGACTAGCGGGAGGAGGCGAGCAGTTCTTC. This sequence encodes CASSLRGLAGGGEQFF.

The chain joins TRBV9 to TRBJ2-5; 8 bases fit TRBD2. The CDR3 extends over 16 amino acids. V was clipped by 2 bases and J by 2 bases; unmatched bases: 8. Germline CDR1 SGDLS, CDR2 YYNGEE. In nucleotides, the CDR3 is TGTGCCAGCAGCGTCTCCGGGACTAGTTTACAAGAGACCCAGTACTTC. Protein: CASSVSGTSLQETQYF.

The chain carries TRBV4-1 and TRBJ1-2; weak D call: TRBD1 (5 bases). Trimming took off 4 bases at V and 4 bases at J, with 10 bases between the two ends. Germline CDR1 reads MGHRA; CDR2 reads YSYEKL. The CDR3 has 13 residues. CDR3 coding DNA: TGCGCCAGCAGCCCCCTAGGGGCCTATGGCTACACCTTC. It translates to CASSPLGAYGYTF.

The chain uses TRBV6-1 and TRBJ2-7, with TRBD2 matching 7 bases. The trim removed 5 bases at V and 4 bases at J, leaving 5 bases unmatched. The CDR3 has 13 amino acids. Germline V gives CDR1 MNHNS, CDR2 SASEGT. CDR3 coding DNA: TGTGCCAGCAGTCCTTGGACTAGATACGAGCAGTACTTC. Its protein is CASSPWTRYEQYF.

This chain links TRBV28 with TRBJ2-7; TRBD1 matches 10 bases. J was trimmed by 7 bases and V by 5 bases; bases with no gene match: 14. Per germline, CDR1 MDHEN and CDR2 SYDVKM. This CDR3 contains 16 residues. The DNA for the CDR3 is TGTGCCAGCAGTACCCCATCCGGGACAGGGGTTAAGGAGCAGTACTTC. Translating gives CASSTPSGTGVKEQYF.

The chain couples TRBV6-5 to TRBJ2-2, with a possible D match to TRBD2 (6 bases). CDR1 is MNHEY and CDR2 is SVGAGI in the germline V gene. V was cut by 5 bases and J by 6 bases, with 13 bases left in between. The CDR3 covers 14 residues. In DNA, the CDR3 is TGTGCCAGCAGTGGACTATACGGAGCCGGGGAGCTGTTTTTT. Amino acid sequence: CASSGLYGAGELFF.

The chain links TRBV6-1 to TRBJ2-7; TRBD1 might be the D (6 bases). There are 16 residues in the CDR3. V dropped 4 bases and J dropped 3 bases, with 19 bases sitting between them. Germline CDR1 MNHNS, CDR2 SASEGT. The DNA of the CDR3 is TGTGCCAGCAGTGGTGGCAGGGGCGCCGGGAACTACGAGCAGTACTTC. It encodes CASSGGRGAGNYEQYF.

The gene calls are TRBV9 and TRBJ1-2, with TRBD1 matching over 9 bases. The CDR3 length is 15 residues. Germline lookup yields CDR1 SGDLS and CDR2 YYNGEE. V shed 2 bases and J 1 base; nucleotides not matched to a gene: 3. The CDR3: CASSVTGGNNYGYTF. The CDR3 DNA reads TGTGCCAGCAGCGTGACAGGGGGTAATAACTATGGCTACACCTTC.

The gene calls are TRBV7-6 and TRBJ1-6, with TRBD1 matching over 8 bases. This CDR3 is built from 14 residues. With V trimmed by 5 bases and J by 7 bases, 4 bases remained unmatched. Per the germline V gene, CDR1 is SGHVS and CDR2 is FNYEAQ. The CDR3 here is CASSIRTGNSPLHF. The CDR3 DNA sequence: TGTGCCAGCAGCATCCGGACAGGGAATTCACCCCTCCACTTT.

The chain employs TRBV21-1 and TRBJ2-7; TRBD1 reflects the table's D call only, with no check against the DNA. TRBV21-1 is described as a pseudogene. CDR3 length: 18 amino acids. The CDR3 bases are TGTGCCAGCAGCAAAGTCATCCGACACCACAGGAGCTCCTACGAGCAGTACTTC. Its protein product is CASSKVIRHHRSSYEQYF.

The chain joins TRBV5-4 to TRBJ2-7; 7 bases agree with TRBD2. V gave up 0 bases and J gave up 0 bases; unmatched junction bases: 3. CDR1 SGHNT and CDR2 YYREEE come from the germline V gene (reference sequence). This CDR3 region has 15 residues. CDR3 residues: CASSLVAGDSYEQYF. In nucleotides, the CDR3 is TGTGCCAGCAGCTTGGTTGCGGGGGACTCCTACGAGCAGTACTTC.

The chain combines TRBV2 with TRBJ1-1, with D perhaps TRBD1 (5 bases). The germline V gene has CDR1 SNHLY and CDR2 FYNNEI. The V end was cut by 3 bases, the J end by 3 bases, with 11 bases between. The CDR3 spans 14 residues. CDR3 loop: CASSELGQDTEAFF. DNA for the CDR3: TGTGCCAGCAGTGAGTTGGGGCAGGACACTGAAGCTTTCTTT.

The chain carries TRBV6-5 and TRBJ2-1, with TRBD1 matching 7 bases. The V gene's germline CDR1 is MNHEY and CDR2 SVGAGI. The junction had 9 bases not matched to a gene; V was cut back by 10 bases and J by 6 bases. There are 13 residues in the CDR3. The chain's CDR3 is CATRRTGVNEQFF. CDR3 nucleotide sequence: TGTGCCACCCGACGTACAGGGGTCAATGAGCAGTTCTTC.

The chain employs TRBV11-3 and TRBJ2-7; possibly TRBD1 for D (6 bases). The V gene's germline CDR1 is SGHNT and CDR2 YENEEA. Between the trimmed V and J ends, which lost 5 bases and 3 bases, there was a span of 17 bases. The CDR3 length is 15 residues. CDR3 DNA sequence: TGTGCCAGCAGCATTAGCACAGGGTCCAACTACGAGCAGTACTTC. Amino acid sequence: CASSISTGSNYEQYF.

The rearrangement uses TRBV5-1 and TRBJ2-2; 14 bases fit TRBD2. Germline V lookup: CDR1 SGHRS, CDR2 YFSETQ. The CDR3 contains 18 residues. The V and J ends lost 4 bases and 3 bases, in that order; junction bases with no gene match: 8. The CDR3 DNA reads TGCGCCAGCAGCCCGGGACTAGCGGGGGCCCGGGACACCGGGGAGCTGTTTTTT. Its translation: CASSPGLAGARDTGELFF.

This chain uses TRBV19 with TRBJ1-4, with D perhaps TRBD1 (5 bases). There are 16 residues in the CDR3. Germline CDR1 and CDR2: LNHDA and SQIVND (reference sequence). V was pared by 8 bases and J by 5 bases, with 21 bases between. The CDR3 reads CASEGVFQGLNEKLFF. The CDR3 DNA reads as TGTGCCAGTGAAGGGGTTTTCCAAGGACTAAATGAAAAACTGTTTTTT.